This TCR beta chain emerged from a study of control samples from healthy donors and cancer patients. The method was immunoSEQ multiplex PCR; TCRdb's version includes in-frame clones alone and lacks a portion of them. The table lists 150,000 to 180,000 clones, about 94% of them singletons. Germline CDR1 reads SGHTS; CDR2 reads YDEGEE. V lost 5 bases and J 2 bases, leaving 8 bases between the germline ends. The CDR3 is 13 amino acids. The chain couples TRBV5-8 to TRBJ2-1; D gene uncertain. The receptor was derived from a man in his forties in good health. Input material: blood. CDR3 coding DNA: TGTGCCAGCAGTATCCCCCCCTACAATGAGCAGTTCTTC. Translation gives CASSIPPYNEQFF.